This T cell receptor (beta chain) was obtained from a study of cytomegalovirus exposure and HLA in healthy donors. The overall study: Tens of millions of unique TCRs from HLA-typed donors made up an early data release.

Germline V gene data show CDR1 as SEHNR and CDR2 as FQNEAQ (reference sequence). This CDR3 is built from 16 residues. This clone was recorded a few times. Its antigen remains unidentified. One end of the junction does not line up with germline, which may come from a read error. With 60 Vbeta and 13 Jbeta primers, the PCR was carried out. Sequenced by immunoSEQ multiplex PCR; TCRdb stores in-frame clones only, minus some. Counted here are about 190,000 clones, roughly 80% occurring once; the ten biggest clones make up about 1.7%. Study-level findings and limits: As immune exposure information, only CMV serostatus was available. Association of 16,951 TCR beta sequences with HLA alleles was found at 0.05 false discovery rate in a later analysis. Per a prior analysis, the majority of TCR beta V segments were productive roughly 87% or roughly 30% of the time.

The chain links TRBV7-9 to TRBJ2-1; maybe TRBD2 (6 bases). This TCR came from a woman aged 18-29 years in good health and CMV-seronegative. Sequencing was performed on PBMCs. The CDR3 loop reads CSSSLEEGPASDEQFF. For the CDR3, the DNA is TGTTCCAGCAGCTTGGAGGAGGGACCCGCTTCGGATGAGCAGTTCTTC.